The next 15 T cell receptor beta chains were all read from a single sample in a study of vaccination and CD4 T cells after COVID-19. What these receptors recognize is not known. As for treatment: roughly ten-day PBMC culture with coronavirus spike peptide pools or control peptides (ViraFEST assay). Unexposed donor CD4+ T cells predated the COVID-19 pandemic, collected 2011-2018. The Oncomine TCR Beta short-read assay sequenced DNA from cultured CD4+ T cells. From the PCR reads, TCRdb called clonotypes with MiXCR, one entry per CDR3 protein. The table includes some 6,900 distinct CDR3 sequences, about 30% detected once. The sequencing input was CD4+ T cells from blood, cultured in vitro. These receptors were obtained from a human donor in good health.

This chain joins TRBV10-1 and TRBJ2-7; 8 bases line up with TRBD2. The trim removed 3 bases at V and 3 bases at J, leaving 4 bases unmatched. This CDR3 is built from 14 residues. CDR1 and CDR2 (germline): WNHNN, SYGVQD (reference sequence). The CDR3 loop is CASSDPGTSYEQYF. CDR3 coding DNA: TGCGCCAGCAGTGACCCCGGGACTAGCTACGAGCAGTACTTC.

This clonotype was seen a handful of times. The V gene is TRBV11-2, the J gene TRBJ2-5; 7 bases fit TRBD2. Germline trimming cut 4 bases from V and 4 bases from J; bases unmatched to any gene: 9. This CDR3 has 15 residues. Germline values: CDR1 SGHAT, CDR2 FQNNGV. CDR3 coding DNA: TGTGCCAGCAGCTCCCCGGTAGGCGGGGGAGAGACCCAGTACTTC. Protein: CASSSPVGGGETQYF. Variable domain in full (rest from reference TRBV11-2 and TRBJ2-5): EAGVAQSPRYKIIEKRQSVAFWCNPISGHATLYWYQQILGQGPKLLIQFQNNGVVDDSQLPKDRFSAERLKGVDSTLKIQPAKLEDSAVYLCASSSPVGGGETQYFGPGTRLLVL.

The rearrangement joins TRBV10-3 to TRBJ1-2; 7 nucleotides align to TRBD1. After removal of 2 bases from V and 8 bases from J, the junction contained 11 bases not matched to a gene. Germline-derived CDR1 and CDR2 are ENHRY and SYGVKD. The CDR3 loop spans 15 amino acids. The CDR3 loop is CAISEGQEIENGYTF. The CDR3 coding sequence is TGTGCCATCAGTGAGGGACAGGAAATTGAAAACGGCTACACCTTC.

This clonotype has only a few counts. V usage is TRBV6-2 or TRBV6-3 and J usage is TRBJ1-2, with a weak D call TRBD1 (5 bases). There are 15 residues in the CDR3. Germline CDR1 reads MNHEY; CDR2 reads SVGEGT. Trimming removed 4 bases from V and 4 bases from J, with 16 bases in between. CDR3: CASSSRGRARYGYTF. CDR3 nucleotide sequence: TGTGCCAGCAGTTCCCGGGGCAGGGCTCGCTATGGCTACACCTTC.

The chain uses TRBV12-5 and TRBJ1-5; tentative D call: TRBD1 (5 bases). There are 14 residues in the CDR3. Trimming stripped 1 base from V and 7 bases from J, with 11 bases between. CDR1 LGHNT and CDR2 FRNRAP come from the germline V gene. CDR3 sequence: CASGLGQLEQPQHF. The DNA for the CDR3 is TGTGCTAGTGGTTTGGGACAGTTGGAACAGCCCCAGCATTTT. The variable domain in full, with the rest retrieved from reference TRBV12-5 and TRBJ1-5, is DARVTQTPRHKVTEMGQEVTMRCQPILGHNTVFWYRQTMMQGLELLAYFRNRAPLDDSGMPKDRFSAEMPDATLATLKIQPSEPRDSAVYFCASGLGQLEQPQHFGDGTRLSIL.

This clonotype has just a few counts. The chain is built from TRBV20-1 and TRBJ1-2; no firm D call. Deletions cut 5 bases from V and 3 bases from J, with 13 bases between. The CDR3 consists of 13 residues. The germline V gene has CDR1 DFQATT and CDR2 SNEGSKA (reference sequence). CDR3 nucleotides: TGCAGTGCTTTTCGGGAGACCTACTATGGCTACACCTTC. Residues: CSAFRETYYGYTF.

This clonotype was seen just once. The chain has TRBV6-5 and TRBJ2-1; D possibly uses TRBD1 or TRBD2 (6 bases each). V was trimmed by 0 bases and J by 4 bases, leaving 13 bases between them. The CDR3 is 16 amino acids. Germline V gene lookup returns CDR1 MNHEY and CDR2 SVGAGI. Written as DNA, the CDR3 is TGTGCCAGCAGTTACTCGTCGGGGGCCGCGTACAATGAGCAGTTCTTC. As protein: CASSYSSGAAYNEQFF.

This clonotype is termed hyperexpanded (1% or more). The rearrangement links TRBV7-3 to TRBJ2-3; D call uncertain. Germline CDR1 reads SGHTA; CDR2 reads FQGTGA. The CDR3 is 12 residues long. V dropped 5 bases and J dropped 6 bases, with 9 bases sitting between them. The CDR3 loop reads CASSGYGDTQYF. CDR3 DNA: TGTGCCAGCAGCGGCTACGGGGATACGCAGTATTTT.

The gene calls are TRBV12-3 or TRBV12-4 and TRBJ2-7; the match to TRBD1 covers 8 bases. This CDR3 is 14 amino acids long. V lost 2 bases to trimming and J lost 2 bases; unmatched junction nucleotides: 2. The CDR3 here is CASSLTQGAYEQYF. The CDR3 DNA follows: TGTGCCAGCAGTTTAACACAGGGGGCCTACGAGCAGTACTTC.

V gene TRBV30 combines with J gene TRBJ2-7; D gene uncertain. The CDR3 is 14 amino acids. Per germline, CDR1 GTSNPN and CDR2 SVGIG (reference sequence). Trimming left V 1 base short and J 2 bases short, with 12 bases between. The CDR3 DNA is TGTGCCTGGAGTGACGCTCTGAGGCCCTACGAGCAGTACTTC. As protein: CAWSDALRPYEQYF.

The rearrangement joins TRBV6-4 to TRBJ2-1, with 16 nucleotides matching TRBD2. The CDR3 has 16 residues. Unmatched junction bases numbered 3, after V lost 4 bases and J lost 6 bases. The V gene's germline CDR1 is MRHNA and CDR2 SNTAGT. CDR3 nucleotide sequence: TGTGCCAGCAGTGTTGGGACTAGCGGGGGGGCCAATGAGCAGTTCTTC. The encoded protein is CASSVGTSGGANEQFF.

This clonotype has just a few counts. The chain is built from TRBV11-1 and TRBJ1-6; maybe TRBD1 (5 bases). V dropped 5 bases and J dropped 7 bases, with 21 bases sitting between them. The CDR3 runs 17 residues. Germline CDR1 SGHAT, CDR2 FQDESV (reference sequence). CDR3 coding DNA: TGTGCCAGCAGCCTAAACCCAGGGCGGGTTGGAAATTCACCCCTCCACTTT. This encodes CASSLNPGRVGNSPLHF.

The V call is TRBV27, the J call TRBJ2-7, with 9 bases identical to TRBD1. Germline V CDR1 and CDR2: MNHEY, SMNVEV (reference sequence). V was pared by 2 bases and J by 4 bases, with 6 bases of the junction left unmatched. This CDR3 has 15 residues. The CDR3 DNA reads TGTGCCAGCAGTTTAAGAGGGACAGGGCCGTACGAGCAGTACTTC. It encodes CASSLRGTGPYEQYF.

The rearrangement uses TRBV7-9 and TRBJ2-7, with no clear D. Germline CDR1 and CDR2: SEHNR and FQNEAQ (reference sequence). The V and J ends lost 1 base and 10 bases respectively, with 8 bases between them. The CDR3 has 11 amino acids. The CDR3 DNA reads TGTGCCAGCAGCTTAGAACAACGCCAGTACTTC. It encodes CASSLEQRQYF.

This clonotype was observed a handful of times. This chain links TRBV20-1 with TRBJ1-2, with D possibly being TRBD1 (5 bases). The CDR3 extends over 15 amino acids. Trimming stripped 0 bases from V and 5 bases from J, with 16 bases between. CDR1 is DFQATT, CDR2 SNEGSKA, per germline (reference sequence). CDR3 DNA sequence: TGCAGTGCTAGAGATGGACGGTGGGCAGGGTATGGCTACACCTTC. Its protein product is CSARDGRWAGYGYTF.